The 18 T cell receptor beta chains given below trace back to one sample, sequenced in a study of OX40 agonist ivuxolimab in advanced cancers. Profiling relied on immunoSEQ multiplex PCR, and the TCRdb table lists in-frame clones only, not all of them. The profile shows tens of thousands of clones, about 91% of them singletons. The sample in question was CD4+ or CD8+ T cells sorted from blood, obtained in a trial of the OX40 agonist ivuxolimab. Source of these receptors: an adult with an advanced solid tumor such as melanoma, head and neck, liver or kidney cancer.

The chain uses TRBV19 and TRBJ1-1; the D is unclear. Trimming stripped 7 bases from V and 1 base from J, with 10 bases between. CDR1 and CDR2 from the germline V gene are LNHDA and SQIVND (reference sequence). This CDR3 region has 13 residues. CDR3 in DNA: TGTGCCAGTAAGAGGCAGGCGAACACTGAAGCTTTCTTT. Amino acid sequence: CASKRQANTEAFF.

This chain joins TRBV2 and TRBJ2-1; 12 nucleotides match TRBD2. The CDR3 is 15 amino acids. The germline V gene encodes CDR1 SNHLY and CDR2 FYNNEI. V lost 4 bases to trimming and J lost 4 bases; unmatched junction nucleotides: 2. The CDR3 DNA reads TGTGCCAGCAGTGCTGGACTAGCGGGGTACAATGAGCAGTTCTTC. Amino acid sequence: CASSAGLAGYNEQFF.

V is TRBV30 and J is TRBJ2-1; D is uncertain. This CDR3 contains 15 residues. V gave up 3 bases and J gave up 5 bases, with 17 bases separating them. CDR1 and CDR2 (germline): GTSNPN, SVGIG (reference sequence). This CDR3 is CAWSAMGANNNEQFF. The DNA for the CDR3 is TGTGCCTGGAGCGCCATGGGCGCCAATAACAATGAGCAGTTCTTC.

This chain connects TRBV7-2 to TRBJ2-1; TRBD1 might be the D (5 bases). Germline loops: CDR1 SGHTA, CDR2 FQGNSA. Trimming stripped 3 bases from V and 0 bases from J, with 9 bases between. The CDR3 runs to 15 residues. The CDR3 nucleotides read TGTGCCAGCAGCTTGGGGCAGATCTCCTACAATGAGCAGTTCTTC. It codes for CASSLGQISYNEQFF.

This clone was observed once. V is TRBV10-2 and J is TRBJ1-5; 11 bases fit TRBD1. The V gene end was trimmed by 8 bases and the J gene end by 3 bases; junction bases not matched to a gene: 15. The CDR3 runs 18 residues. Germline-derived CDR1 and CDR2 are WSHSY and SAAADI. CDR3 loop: CASWGPGTGGMYNQPQHF. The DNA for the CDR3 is TGCGCCAGCTGGGGACCAGGGACAGGGGGTATGTACAATCAGCCCCAGCATTTT.

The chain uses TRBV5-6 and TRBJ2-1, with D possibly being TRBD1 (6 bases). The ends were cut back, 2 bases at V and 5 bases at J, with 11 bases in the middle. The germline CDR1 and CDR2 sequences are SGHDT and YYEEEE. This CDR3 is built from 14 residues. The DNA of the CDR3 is TGTGCCAGCAGCTTCCCGGACAGAAACAATGAGCAGTTCTTC. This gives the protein CASSFPDRNNEQFF. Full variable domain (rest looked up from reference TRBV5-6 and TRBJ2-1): DAGVTQSPTHLIKTRGQQVTLRCSPKSGHDTVSWYQQALGQGPQFIFQYYEEEERQRGNFPDRFSGHQFPNYSSELNVNALLLGDSALYLCASSFPDRNNEQFFGPGTRLTVL.

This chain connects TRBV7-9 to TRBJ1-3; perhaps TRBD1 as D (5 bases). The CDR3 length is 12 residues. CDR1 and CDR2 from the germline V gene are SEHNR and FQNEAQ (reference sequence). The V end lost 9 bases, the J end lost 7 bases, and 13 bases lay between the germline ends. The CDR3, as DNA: TGTGCCAGTGCGAATGGGGGGAACACCATATATTTT. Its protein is CASANGGNTIYF.

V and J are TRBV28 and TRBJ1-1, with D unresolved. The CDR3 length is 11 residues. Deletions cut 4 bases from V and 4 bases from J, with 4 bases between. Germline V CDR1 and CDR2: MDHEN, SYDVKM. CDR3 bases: TGTGCCAGCAGTTCGACCACTGAAGCTTTCTTT. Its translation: CASSSTTEAFF. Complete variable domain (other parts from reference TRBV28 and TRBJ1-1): DVKVTQSSRYLVKRTGEKVFLECVQDMDHENMFWYRQDPGLGLRLIYFSYDVKMKEKGDIPEGYSVSREKKERFSLILESASTNQTSMYLCASSSTTEAFFGQGTRLTVV.

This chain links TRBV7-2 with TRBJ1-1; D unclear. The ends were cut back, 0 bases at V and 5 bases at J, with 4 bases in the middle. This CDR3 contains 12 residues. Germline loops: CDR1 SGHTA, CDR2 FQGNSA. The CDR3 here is CASSLAGTEAFF. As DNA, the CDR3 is TGTGCCAGCAGCTTAGCAGGGACTGAAGCTTTCTTT.

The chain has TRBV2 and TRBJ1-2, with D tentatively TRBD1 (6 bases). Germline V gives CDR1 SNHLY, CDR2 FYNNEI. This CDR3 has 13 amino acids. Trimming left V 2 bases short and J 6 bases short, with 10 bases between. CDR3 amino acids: CASSEITGNGYTF. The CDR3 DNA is TGTGCCAGCAGTGAAATTACAGGGAATGGCTACACCTTC.

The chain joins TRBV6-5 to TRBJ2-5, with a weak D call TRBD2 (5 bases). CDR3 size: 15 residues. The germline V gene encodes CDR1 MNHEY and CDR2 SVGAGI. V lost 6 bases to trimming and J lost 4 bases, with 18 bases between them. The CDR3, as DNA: TGTGCCAGCAGCTCCGCTGAGGGAGCGCGAGAGACCCAGTACTTC. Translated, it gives CASSSAEGARETQYF.

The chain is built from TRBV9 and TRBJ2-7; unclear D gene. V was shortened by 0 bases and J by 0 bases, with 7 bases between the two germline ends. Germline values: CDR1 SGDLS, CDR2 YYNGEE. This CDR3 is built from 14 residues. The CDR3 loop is CASSVDAISYEQYF. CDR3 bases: TGTGCCAGCAGCGTAGATGCCATCTCCTACGAGCAGTACTTC.

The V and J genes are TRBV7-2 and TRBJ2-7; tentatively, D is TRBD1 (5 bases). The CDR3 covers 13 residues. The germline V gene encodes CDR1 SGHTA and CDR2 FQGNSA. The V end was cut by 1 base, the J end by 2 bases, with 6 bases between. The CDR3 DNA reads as TGTGCCAGCAGCTTAGGACAGCCCTACGAGCAGTACTTC. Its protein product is CASSLGQPYEQYF.

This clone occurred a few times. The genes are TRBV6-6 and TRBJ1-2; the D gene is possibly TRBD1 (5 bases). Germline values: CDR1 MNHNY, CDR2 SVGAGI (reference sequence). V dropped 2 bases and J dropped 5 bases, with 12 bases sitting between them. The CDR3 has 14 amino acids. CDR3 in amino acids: CASSYPQDTYGYTF. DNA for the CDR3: TGTGCCAGCAGTTACCCACAGGACACTTATGGCTACACCTTC.

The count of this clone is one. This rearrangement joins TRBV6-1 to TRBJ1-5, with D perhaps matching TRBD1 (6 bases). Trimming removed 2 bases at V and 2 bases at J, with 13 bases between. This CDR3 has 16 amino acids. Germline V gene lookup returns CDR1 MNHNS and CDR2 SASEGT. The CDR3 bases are TGTGCCAGCAGTGAAATCGCCAGGGGAGGCAATCAGCCCCAGCATTTT. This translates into CASSEIARGGNQPQHF.

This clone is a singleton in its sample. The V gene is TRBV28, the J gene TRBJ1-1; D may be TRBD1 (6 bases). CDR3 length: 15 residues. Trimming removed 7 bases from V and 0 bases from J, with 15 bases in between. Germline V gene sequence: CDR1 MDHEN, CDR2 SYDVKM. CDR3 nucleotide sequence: TGTGCCAGCAAGATTGGGGGCTTGGTGAACACTGAAGCTTTCTTT. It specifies CASKIGGLVNTEAFF.

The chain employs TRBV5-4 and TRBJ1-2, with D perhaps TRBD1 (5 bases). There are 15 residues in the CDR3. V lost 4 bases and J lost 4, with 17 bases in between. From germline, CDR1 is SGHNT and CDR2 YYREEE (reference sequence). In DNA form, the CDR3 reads TGTGCCAGCAGCGTACCCGGGACTAACGGCTATGGCTACACCTTC. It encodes CASSVPGTNGYGYTF.

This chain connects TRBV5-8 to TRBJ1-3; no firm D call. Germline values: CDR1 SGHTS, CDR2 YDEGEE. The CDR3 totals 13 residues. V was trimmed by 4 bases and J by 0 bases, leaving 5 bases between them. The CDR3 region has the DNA TGTGCCAGCAGCCTCTTCTCTGGAAACACCATATATTTT. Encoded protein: CASSLFSGNTIYF.